These 26 T cell receptor beta chains were sequenced from one sample in a study of CXCR3-negative and CXCR3-positive naive CD8 T cells. Antigens of these TCRs are unknown. General study results and limits: CXCR3-positive naive cells had TRB CDR3s that were more hydrophobic than CXCR3-negative naive cells had.

UMI-labeled TRB cDNA libraries were prepared by 5' RACE. TCRdb reprocessed the 5' RACE reads, with one entry per CDR3 protein and no DNA. The sample includes about 50,000 distinct CDR3 sequences. Sequences were obtained from naive CXCR3+ CD8+ T cells from blood. Regarding subset: CD45RO-CCR7+CD27+CD95- naive CD8+ T cells expressing CXCR3 (TNR3+). These receptors were obtained from a human donor in good health. Some clones in this sample may be carry-over from other donors' samples.

The chain links TRBV21-1 to TRBJ2-1; as DNA is missing, the TRBD1 call by TCRdb cannot be tested. TRBV21-1 is a pseudogene. The CDR3 covers 15 residues. CDR3 sequence reads: CASSVWAAGSNEQFF.

The rearrangement joins TRBV7-9 to TRBJ1-1; the TRBD1 assignment by TCRdb is unverifiable without DNA. Per the germline V gene, CDR1 is SEHNR and CDR2 is FQNEAQ (reference sequence). The CDR3 totals 16 residues. The CDR3 protein is CASSPGQGLILAEAFF.

The chain uses TRBV29-1 and TRBJ2-5; TCRdb names TRBD2, which stays unverified in the absence of DNA. The CDR3 runs to 12 residues. Per the germline V gene, CDR1 is SQVTM and CDR2 is ANQGSEA. CDR3 sequence reads: CSVSGVSETQYF.

This CDR3 is CASKLAPGDDEQFF. This rearrangement joins TRBV28 to TRBJ2-1; TCRdb gives TRBD1 as the D gene, but with no DNA this cannot be confirmed. The CDR3 totals 14 residues. CDR1 and CDR2 (germline): MDHEN, SYDVKM.

The CDR3 here is CASSYIGSNQPQHF. The chain links TRBV6-2 or TRBV6-3 to TRBJ1-5. Germline values: CDR1 MNHEY, CDR2 SVGEGT. The CDR3 totals 14 residues.

The rearrangement uses TRBV6-6 and TRBJ2-7; the D call from TCRdb, TRBD1, cannot be confirmed without DNA. The germline V gene has CDR1 MNHNY and CDR2 SVGAGI (reference sequence). The CDR3 sequence is 12 residues long. The CDR3: CASILDSYEQYF.

CDR3 protein: CASTGVNTEAFF. The chain employs TRBV19 and TRBJ1-1; TCRdb designates TRBD1, a call that cannot be tested without DNA. The CDR3 sequence is 12 residues long. The germline CDR1 and CDR2 sequences are LNHDA and SQIVND (reference sequence).

The rearrangement links TRBV13 to TRBJ2-3; TCRdb lists TRBD2, though no DNA is available to test this call. The germline CDR1 and CDR2 sequences are PRHDT and FYEKMQ (reference sequence). The CDR3 extends over 16 amino acids. The chain's CDR3 is CASSPGLAGAPGTQYF.

The chain is built from TRBV12-3 or TRBV12-4 and TRBJ2-5; TCRdb reports TRBD1, a call that lacks DNA to check it against. This CDR3 region has 15 residues. The CDR3 is CASSPEGTGHETQYF.

This rearrangement joins TRBV7-2 to TRBJ2-5; TCRdb returns TRBD2, unconfirmable since there is no DNA. This CDR3 is built from 14 residues. Germline V gives CDR1 SGHTA, CDR2 FQGNSA. This chain's CDR3 is CASSLRTAGKTQYF.

J is TRBJ2-1 and V is TRBV6-6; TCRdb's D call of TRBD1 is untestable without DNA. Germline-derived CDR1 and CDR2 are MNHNY and SVGAGI (reference sequence). This CDR3 contains 15 residues. CDR3 sequence reads: CASSFYGQGANEQFF.

The rearrangement uses TRBV10-2 and TRBJ1-5; the TCRdb D gene call, TRBD1, has no DNA to confirm it. Germline V gene sequence: CDR1 WSHSY, CDR2 SAAADI. There are 16 residues in the CDR3. This CDR3 is CASSEGSAGGYQPQHF.

The rearrangement joins TRBV4-2 to TRBJ2-1; TCRdb reports TRBD2, a call that lacks DNA to check it against. Per the germline V gene, CDR1 is LGHNA and CDR2 is YNFKEQ. The CDR3 runs 15 residues. CDR3 protein: CASSQDRGGANEQFF.

The rearrangement uses TRBV7-3 and TRBJ1-1. The CDR3 length is 13 residues. CDR1 and CDR2 (germline): SGHTA, FQGTGA. CDR3 loop: CASSLIVNTEAFF.

The chain joins TRBV28 to TRBJ2-2; the TRBD1 assignment by TCRdb is unverifiable without DNA. Germline values: CDR1 MDHEN, CDR2 SYDVKM. There are 17 residues in the CDR3. CDR3 region: CASREFYGHLNTGELFF.

CDR3 in amino acids: CASSLGPTGSYEQYF. This chain links TRBV7-2 with TRBJ2-7; the TCRdb call, TRBD1, lacks DNA for checking. Germline V CDR1 and CDR2: SGHTA, FQGNSA. The CDR3 loop spans 15 amino acids.

The chain combines TRBV7-3 with TRBJ2-7; TCRdb designates TRBD2, a call that cannot be tested without DNA. The germline V gene has CDR1 SGHTA and CDR2 FQGTGA. The CDR3 spans 13 residues. The CDR3 here is CATGDWQVVEQYF. Complete variable domain (other parts from reference TRBV7-3 and TRBJ2-7): GAGVSQTPSNKVTEKGKYVELRCDPISGHTALYWYRQSLGQGPEFLIYFQGTGAADDSGLPNDRFFAVRPEGSVSTLKIQRTERGDSAVYLCATGDWQVVEQYFGPGTRLTVT.

The chain is built from TRBV7-6 and TRBJ1-4; TCRdb proposes TRBD1, but this gene call is untestable without DNA. The germline CDR1 and CDR2 sequences are SGHVS and FNYEAQ. CDR3 length equals 15 residues. Here the CDR3 reads CASSLKQGLGEKLFF.

V gene TRBV25-1 combines with J gene TRBJ2-5; TCRdb calls TRBD1, which cannot be checked without DNA. CDR1 MGHDK and CDR2 SYGVNS come from the germline V gene. The CDR3 has 14 amino acids. The chain's CDR3 is CASKGQGYQETQYF.

V and J are TRBV12-3 or TRBV12-4 and TRBJ2-7. CDR3 length: 12 residues. The CDR3 is CASSLKDYEQYF.

The chain is built from TRBV3-1 and TRBJ2-1; without DNA, the TCRdb call of TRBD2 cannot be checked. The germline CDR1 and CDR2 sequences are LGHDT and YNNKEL (reference sequence). The CDR3 is made up of 19 amino acids. Here the CDR3 reads CASSQDNPAAGGIYNEQFF.

CDR3 protein: CASSFPPVGGISKNIQYF. This chain connects TRBV28 to TRBJ2-4; with no DNA, the TCRdb D assignment of TRBD1 cannot be verified. This CDR3 has 18 residues. The V gene's germline CDR1 is MDHEN and CDR2 SYDVKM.

V usage is TRBV13 and J usage is TRBJ1-6; the D call from TCRdb, TRBD1, cannot be confirmed without DNA. This CDR3 spans 16 amino acids. Per germline, CDR1 PRHDT and CDR2 FYEKMQ (reference sequence). Here the CDR3 reads CASRPGGSSYNSPLHF.

The gene calls are TRBV7-9 and TRBJ2-1; TCRdb indicates TRBD1, and absent DNA this call remains unverified. Germline lookup yields CDR1 SEHNR and CDR2 FQNEAQ (reference sequence). The CDR3 is 15 amino acids. The CDR3 protein is CASTFGGQVSNEQFF.

CDR3: CASSILTVGGQPQHF. This chain connects TRBV28 to TRBJ1-5; the D call from TCRdb, TRBD1, cannot be confirmed without DNA. The CDR3 has 15 amino acids. Germline V CDR1 and CDR2: MDHEN, SYDVKM.

J is TRBJ1-5 and V is TRBV29-1; TCRdb gives TRBD1 as the D gene, but with no DNA this cannot be confirmed. The CDR3 spans 13 residues. CDR1 SQVTM and CDR2 ANQGSEA come from the germline V gene. This chain's CDR3 is CSASGETGGFQHF.